The next 3 T cell receptor beta chains were all read from a single sample in a study of cytomegalovirus exposure and HLA in healthy donors. The PCR made use of 60 Vbeta and 13 Jbeta primers. Data came from immunoSEQ multiplex PCR; TCRdb stores just in-frame clones and leaves some out. The sample lists about 180,000 clones, about three quarters occurring once. Specimen: PBMCs. The receptors come from a man younger than 35 in good health and CMV-seronegative.

The genes are TRBV19 and TRBJ2-1, with 10 bases identical to TRBD2. The CDR3 runs 15 residues. V trimming: 2 bases; J trimming: 6 bases; junction bases outside the gene matches: 4. Germline V gene lookup returns CDR1 LNHDA and CDR2 SQIVND (reference sequence). The CDR3: CASSIILAGVNEQFF. The DNA for the CDR3 is TGTGCCAGTAGTATAATCCTAGCGGGGGTCAATGAGCAGTTCTTC.

The chain uses TRBV9 and TRBJ1-6; D is possibly TRBD1 (5 bases). Germline CDR1 SGDLS, CDR2 YYNGEE. The CDR3 is made up of 12 amino acids. The V end lost 0 bases, the J end lost 14 bases, and 9 bases lay between the germline ends. The CDR3 spells CASSVVRGTLHF. In DNA form, the CDR3 reads TGTGCCAGCAGCGTAGTTAGGGGCACCCTCCACTTT.

Here the CDR3 reads CASNDSGTTHSGNTIYF. The CDR3 DNA sequence: TGTGCCAGCAACGATTCCGGGACAACCCACTCTGGAAACACCATATATTTT. The chain recombines TRBV7-6 with TRBJ1-3, with D perhaps TRBD1 (6 bases). Trimming shortened V by 7 bases and J by 0 bases, and 19 bases separated the two germline ends. The CDR3 consists of 17 residues. CDR1 and CDR2 from the germline V gene are SGHVS and FNYEAQ.